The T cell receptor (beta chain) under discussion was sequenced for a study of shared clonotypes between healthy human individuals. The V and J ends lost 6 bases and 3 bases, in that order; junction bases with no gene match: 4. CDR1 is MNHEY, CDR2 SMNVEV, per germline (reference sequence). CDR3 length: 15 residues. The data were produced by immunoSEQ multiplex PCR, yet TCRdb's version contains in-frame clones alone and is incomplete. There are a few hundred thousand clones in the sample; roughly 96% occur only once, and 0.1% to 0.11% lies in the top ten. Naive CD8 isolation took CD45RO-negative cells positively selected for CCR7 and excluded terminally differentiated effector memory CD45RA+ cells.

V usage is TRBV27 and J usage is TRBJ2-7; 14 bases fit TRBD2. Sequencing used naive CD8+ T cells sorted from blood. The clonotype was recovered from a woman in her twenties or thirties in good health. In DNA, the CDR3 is TGTGCCAGCAGCACAGGACTAGCGGGAGGCTACGAGCAGTACTTC. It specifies CASSTGLAGGYEQYF.